Shown below are 31 T cell receptor beta chains from a single sample sequenced in a study of control samples from healthy donors and cancer patients. Data came from immunoSEQ multiplex PCR; TCRdb stores just in-frame clones and leaves some out. The profile shows under 110,000 clones, 80% to 90% of them singletons. The sequenced material came from blood. These receptors were taken from a man between 25 and 39 years old in good health.

The genes are TRBV29-1 and TRBJ1-1; a possible D gene is TRBD1 (5 bases). The CDR3 is made up of 15 amino acids. The germline V gene encodes CDR1 SQVTM and CDR2 ANQGSEA. V was shortened by 3 bases and J by 0 bases, with 14 bases between the two germline ends. CDR3 loop: CSVEARGMMNTEAFF. As DNA, the CDR3 is TGCAGCGTTGAGGCGCGGGGCATGATGAACACTGAAGCTTTCTTT.

The rearrangement links TRBV19 to TRBJ1-2, with TRBD1 matching 7 bases. CDR1 and CDR2 from the germline V gene are LNHDA and SQIVND (reference sequence). This CDR3 has 15 amino acids. Unmatched junction bases numbered 11, after V lost 7 bases and J lost 3 bases. The CDR3, as DNA: TGTGCCAGTACGGCCAAACAGGGGAGAGACTATGGCTACACCTTC. It codes for CASTAKQGRDYGYTF.

The CDR3 reads CASSQSIHYGYTF. As DNA, the CDR3 is TGTGCCAGCAGCCAATCTATTCACTATGGCTACACCTTC. The V gene is TRBV3-1 (or the pseudogene TRBV3-2), the J gene TRBJ1-2; D gene unclear. The germline V gene has CDR1 LGHDT and CDR2 YNNKEL (reference sequence). The CDR3 loop spans 13 amino acids. The ends were cut back, 2 bases at V and 3 bases at J, with 7 bases in the middle.

The chain combines TRBV4-1 with TRBJ1-2, with D possibly being TRBD1 (5 bases). V lost 0 bases, J lost 4 bases, and 12 bases lay in between. CDR3 length: 15 residues. From germline, CDR1 is MGHRA and CDR2 YSYEKL. The DNA for the CDR3 is TGCGCCAGCAGCCAAGATGGGGCAGGAGTCTATGGCTACACCTTC. Encoded protein: CASSQDGAGVYGYTF.

The rearrangement uses TRBV10-1 and TRBJ2-2; D remains ambiguous. Deletions cut 4 bases from V and 1 base from J, with 4 bases between. Looked up from germline, CDR1 is WNHNN and CDR2 is SYGVQD (reference sequence). The CDR3 consists of 13 residues. The chain's CDR3 is CASSAGNTGELFF. The CDR3 region has the DNA TGCGCCAGCAGTGCGGGGAACACCGGGGAGCTGTTTTTT.

The CDR3 here is CASSLRRNQPQHF. As DNA, the CDR3 is TGTGCCAGCAGCTTGAGGAGGAATCAGCCCCAGCATTTT. The J gene is TRBJ1-5, the V gene TRBV7-9; no definite D call. In germline, CDR1 is SEHNR, CDR2 FQNEAQ (reference sequence). There are 13 residues in the CDR3. V lost 3 bases, J lost 4 bases, and 7 bases lay in between.

The rearrangement uses TRBV29-1 and TRBJ2-3; 10 bases match TRBD1. The CDR3 has 15 residues. V lost 3 bases, J lost 2 bases, and 5 bases stayed unmatched. Per germline, CDR1 SQVTM and CDR2 ANQGSEA. The CDR3 region has the DNA TGCAGCGTTGAGAAGGGACAGGGGAACACAGATACGCAGTATTTT. It translates to CSVEKGQGNTDTQYF.

The chain is built from TRBV6-5 and TRBJ1-3, with D unclear. Germline V CDR1 and CDR2: MNHEY, SVGAGI. V was cut by 9 bases and J by 4 bases, with 13 bases left in between. This CDR3 is 13 amino acids long. CDR3: CARIEGSGNTIYF. In DNA form, the CDR3 reads TGTGCCAGGATCGAAGGGAGCGGAAACACCATATATTTT.

The V gene is TRBV18, the J gene TRBJ2-1; 14 nucleotides agree with TRBD2. The trim removed 4 bases at V and 4 bases at J, leaving 6 bases unmatched. The CDR3 is 17 amino acids. CDR1 and CDR2 from the germline V gene are KGHSH and LQKENI. CDR3 region: CASSRGTSGGSYNEQFF. The CDR3 nucleotides read TGTGCCAGCTCACGAGGGACTAGCGGGGGTTCTTACAATGAGCAGTTCTTC.

This rearrangement joins TRBV12-2 to TRBJ1-1. TRBV12-2 is deemed a pseudogene. There are 15 residues in the CDR3. CDR3 in DNA: TGTGCAAGTCGCTTAGTCCGGGACTTCGACACTGAAGCTTTCTTT. Its protein product is CASRLVRDFDTEAFF.

The chain combines TRBV18 with TRBJ2-3, with TRBD2 matching over 8 bases. Germline CDR1 and CDR2: KGHSH and LQKENI. The CDR3 contains 17 residues. The V gene end was trimmed by 2 bases and the J gene end by 4 bases; junction bases not matched to a gene: 11. In DNA, the CDR3 is TGTGCCAGCTCACCAATACCGGTCGGGGGGGGCCCAGATACGCAGTATTTT. Translated: CASSPIPVGGGPDTQYF. The whole variable domain, remainder taken from reference TRBV18 and TRBJ2-3, is NAGVMQNPRHLVRRRGQEARLRCSPMKGHSHVYWYRQLPEEGLKFMVYLQKENIIDESGMPKERFSAEFPKEGPSILRIQQVVRGDSAAYFCASSPIPVGGGPDTQYFGPGTRLTVL.

V and J are TRBV12-3 or TRBV12-4 and TRBJ1-5; D is undetermined. This CDR3 spans 12 amino acids. V was trimmed by 3 bases and J by 10 bases, leaving 10 bases between them. The CDR3 sequence is CASSFSSDPQHF. As DNA, the CDR3 is TGTGCCAGCAGTTTTAGCTCCGACCCCCAGCATTTT.

This chain joins TRBV6-5 and TRBJ1-1; weak D call: TRBD1 (6 bases). This CDR3 is built from 14 residues. Germline V lookup: CDR1 MNHEY, CDR2 SVGAGI. With 3 bases removed from V and 0 bases from J, the gap between germline ends came to 8 bases. CDR3 region: CASSYDRMNTEAFF. The DNA for the CDR3 is TGTGCCAGCAGTTATGACAGGATGAACACTGAAGCTTTCTTT.

In its sample, this clone was seen once. The chain has TRBV6-2 or TRBV6-3 and TRBJ2-7; D ambiguous. From germline, CDR1 is MNHEY and CDR2 SVGEGT. CDR3 length: 13 amino acids. V was pared by 5 bases and J by 3 bases, with 11 bases between. The CDR3 DNA is TGTGCCAGCAGTCACAAGTGGAACTACGAGCAGTACTTC. Translated, it gives CASSHKWNYEQYF.

The chain has TRBV30 and TRBJ1-1; TRBD1 is a possible D gene (5 bases). Germline V gene sequence: CDR1 GTSNPN, CDR2 SVGIG (reference sequence). CDR3 size: 13 residues. V lost 2 bases and J lost 0, with 7 bases in between. CDR3 in amino acids: CAWSQGMNTEAFF. CDR3 in DNA: TGTGCCTGGAGTCAGGGAATGAACACTGAAGCTTTCTTT.

This sequence joins TRBV29-1 and TRBJ1-2, with D perhaps matching TRBD1 (5 bases). The CDR3 runs 12 residues. CDR1 SQVTM and CDR2 ANQGSEA come from the germline V gene. Trimming pared 4 bases from V and 3 bases from J, leaving 9 bases between. The CDR3 sequence: CSVGDGDYGYTF. For the CDR3, the DNA is TGCAGCGTTGGGGACGGAGACTATGGCTACACCTTC.

DNA of the CDR3: TGCGCCAGCAGCCAAGTCTTGGCTTATGGCTACACCTTC. Its translation is CASSQVLAYGYTF. The J gene is TRBJ1-2, the V gene TRBV4-3; D not resolved. The CDR3 totals 13 residues. V lost 1 base and J lost 5, with 8 bases in between. Per germline, CDR1 LGHNA and CDR2 YSLEER.

The chain joins TRBV7-2 to TRBJ2-7, with 7 bases identical to TRBD2. J was trimmed by 4 bases and V by 6 bases; bases with no gene match: 9. The CDR3 consists of 14 residues. From germline, CDR1 is SGHTA and CDR2 FQGNSA. The CDR3 spells CASSTGGGEYEQYF. In DNA, the CDR3 is TGTGCCAGCAGTACCGGTGGGGGGGAGTACGAGCAGTACTTC.

This clone was counted between two and nine times. The chain's CDR3 is CASGLVSPEQYF. The CDR3 coding sequence is TGTGCTAGTGGTTTGGTATCGCCCGAGCAGTACTTC. The chain joins TRBV12-5 to TRBJ2-7; D gene unclear. The CDR3 loop spans 12 amino acids. Trimming removed 0 bases from V and 6 bases from J, with 6 bases in between. CDR1 is LGHNT, CDR2 FRNRAP, per germline.

This chain links TRBV11-2 with TRBJ1-2; the D is unclear. Deletions cut 7 bases from V and 7 bases from J, with 13 bases between. The CDR3 has 12 residues. Germline loops: CDR1 SGHAT, CDR2 FQNNGV. DNA for the CDR3: TGTGCCAGCAACTCGATGGACTTTGGCTACACCTTC. Protein: CASNSMDFGYTF. Full variable domain (remainder filled in from reference TRBV11-2 and TRBJ1-2): EAGVAQSPRYKIIEKRQSVAFWCNPISGHATLYWYQQILGQGPKLLIQFQNNGVVDDSQLPKDRFSAERLKGVDSTLKIQPAKLEDSAVYLCASNSMDFGYTFGSGTRLTVV.

This sequence joins TRBV5-1 and TRBJ1-4; weak D call: TRBD1 (5 bases). This CDR3 comprises 15 residues. The germline gives CDR1 SGHRS, CDR2 YFSETQ. Trimming removed 2 bases at V and 4 bases at J, with 12 bases between. CDR3 in DNA: TGCGCCAGCAGCTTACCGGGACGAGATAATGAAAAACTGTTTTTT. Encoded protein: CASSLPGRDNEKLFF.

The CDR3 DNA follows: TGTGCCAGCAGCGGACTAGCGGGGGGATACAATGAGCAGTTCTTC. Translated, it gives CASSGLAGGYNEQFF. The chain links TRBV7-2 to TRBJ2-1; 14 nucleotides match TRBD2. Unmatched junction bases numbered 1, after V lost 5 bases and J lost 4 bases. The CDR3 runs to 15 residues. In germline, CDR1 is SGHTA, CDR2 FQGNSA.

In this sample, this clone turned up a few times. The V and J genes are TRBV12-5 and TRBJ1-3, with D hard to call. V shed 6 bases and J shed 11 bases, with 17 bases lying between them. Germline assignment: CDR1 LGHNT and CDR2 FRNRAP. The CDR3 runs to 13 residues. As DNA, the CDR3 is TGTGCTAGTGGGCCCATAAACCTCCAGGCCATATATTTT. Its translation: CASGPINLQAIYF.

The V and J genes are TRBV30 and TRBJ2-2, with 7 positions matching TRBD1. V lost 1 base to trimming and J lost 13 bases; unmatched junction nucleotides: 3. The CDR3 has 11 amino acids. CDR1 is GTSNPN and CDR2 is SVGIG in the germline V gene (reference sequence). As DNA, the CDR3 is TGTGCCTGGAGTGCATACAGGGGGCTGTTTTTT. Translated, it gives CAWSAYRGLFF.

This clone has only one observation. The chain employs TRBV7-9 and TRBJ2-7, with TRBD2 as a possible D gene (5 bases). The ends were cut back, 0 bases at V and 6 bases at J, with 9 bases in the middle. Germline values: CDR1 SEHNR, CDR2 FQNEAQ (reference sequence). This CDR3 comprises 13 residues. CDR3 sequence (DNA): TGTGCCAGCAGCTTAGCTCTAGCCGCCGAGCAGTACTTC. This gives the protein CASSLALAAEQYF.

V and J are TRBV7-6 and TRBJ1-6; no clear D. This CDR3 region has 15 residues. Germline V gives CDR1 SGHVS, CDR2 FNYEAQ. Between the trimmed V and J ends, which lost 0 bases and 7 bases, there was a span of 10 bases. The CDR3 spells CASSLAPRENSPLHF. DNA for the CDR3: TGTGCCAGCAGCTTAGCTCCGAGGGAAAATTCACCCCTCCACTTT.

The rearrangement uses TRBV4-1 and TRBJ2-3; 15 nucleotides match TRBD2. This CDR3 has 18 amino acids. Germline lookup yields CDR1 MGHRA and CDR2 YSYEKL. With V trimmed by 4 bases and J by 1 base, 6 bases remained unmatched. The CDR3 region is CASSRSGLAGGGTDTQYF. In nucleotides, the CDR3 is TGCGCCAGCAGCCGGTCGGGACTAGCGGGGGGCGGCACAGATACGCAGTATTTT.

This clone occurred once. This CDR3 is also generated by other DNA sequences in the sample. J is TRBJ1-6 and V is TRBV2; 11 nucleotides align to TRBD1. V was clipped by 7 bases and J by 12 bases; unmatched bases: 14. This CDR3 is 16 amino acids long. CDR1 is SNHLY, CDR2 FYNNEI, per germline. The CDR3 loop reads CASKGGPGTGGRPLHF. The CDR3 coding sequence is TGTGCCAGCAAGGGGGGTCCCGGGACAGGGGGGCGACCCCTCCACTTT.

The chain combines TRBV29-1 with TRBJ2-6; D unresolved. V lost 3 bases to trimming and J lost 0 bases, with 15 bases between them. Germline V gene data show CDR1 as SQVTM and CDR2 as ANQGSEA. CDR3 length: 17 residues. The CDR3: CSVETGSAYSGANVLTF. Written as DNA, the CDR3 is TGCAGCGTTGAGACGGGTAGTGCTTACTCTGGGGCCAACGTCCTGACTTTC.

The V call is TRBV30, the J call TRBJ2-1; D is undetermined. Germline CDR1 and CDR2: GTSNPN and SVGIG (reference sequence). The V end lost 6 bases, the J end lost 4 bases, and 7 bases lay between the germline ends. The CDR3 extends over 11 amino acids. In nucleotides, the CDR3 is TGTGCCTGCAGAGGATACAATGAGCAGTTCTTC. Its protein is CACRGYNEQFF.

The chain employs TRBV5-8 and TRBJ2-3, with D perhaps matching TRBD1 or TRBD2 (6 bases each). From germline, CDR1 is SGHTS and CDR2 YDEGEE. V was pared by 5 bases and J by 0 bases, with 16 bases between. There are 16 residues in the CDR3. The CDR3 DNA follows: TGTGCCAGCAGGCCCGGGTGGGGGGCTAGCACAGATACGCAGTATTTT. It translates to CASRPGWGASTDTQYF.